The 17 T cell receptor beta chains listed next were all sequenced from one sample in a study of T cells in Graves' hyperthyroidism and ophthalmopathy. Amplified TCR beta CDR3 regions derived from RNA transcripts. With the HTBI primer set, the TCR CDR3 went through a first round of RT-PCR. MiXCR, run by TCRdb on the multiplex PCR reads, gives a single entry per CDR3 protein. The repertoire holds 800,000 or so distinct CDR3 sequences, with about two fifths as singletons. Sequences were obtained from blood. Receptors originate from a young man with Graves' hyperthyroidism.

The DNA for the CDR3 is TGTGCCACCAGCAGAGCCGGTCTAGCGGGGGGGGCCAACGTCCTGACTTTC. This encodes CATSRAGLAGGANVLTF. This chain uses TRBV15 with TRBJ2-6, with TRBD2 matching over 9 bases. J lost 4 bases, V lost 1 base, and 5 bases had no gene match. The germline V gene has CDR1 LNHNV and CDR2 YYDKDF (reference sequence). This CDR3 region has 17 residues.

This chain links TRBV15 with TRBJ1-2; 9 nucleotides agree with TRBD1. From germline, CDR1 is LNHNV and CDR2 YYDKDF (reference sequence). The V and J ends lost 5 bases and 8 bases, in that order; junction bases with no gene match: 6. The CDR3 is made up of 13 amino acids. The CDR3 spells CATSLRTGDGYTF. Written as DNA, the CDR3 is TGTGCCACCAGCCTCAGGACAGGGGACGGCTACACCTTC.

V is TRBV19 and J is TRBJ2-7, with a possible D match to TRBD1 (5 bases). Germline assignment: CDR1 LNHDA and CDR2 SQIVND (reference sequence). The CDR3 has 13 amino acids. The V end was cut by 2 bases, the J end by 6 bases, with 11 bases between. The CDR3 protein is CASSIQGLGEQYF. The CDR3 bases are TGTGCCAGTAGTATACAGGGCTTGGGCGAGCAGTACTTC. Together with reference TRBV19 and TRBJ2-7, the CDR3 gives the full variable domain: DGGITQSPKYLFRKEGQNVTLSCEQNLNHDAMYWYRQDPGQGLRLIYYSQIVNDFQKGDIAEGYSVSREKKESFPLTVTSAQKNPTAFYLCASSIQGLGEQYFGPGTRLTVT.

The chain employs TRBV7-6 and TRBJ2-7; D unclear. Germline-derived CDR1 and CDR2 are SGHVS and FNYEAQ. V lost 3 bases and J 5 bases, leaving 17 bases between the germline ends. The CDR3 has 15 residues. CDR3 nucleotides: TGTGCCAGCAGCTTGGAGAAACGGGCCTTCGACGAGCAGTACTTC. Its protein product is CASSLEKRAFDEQYF. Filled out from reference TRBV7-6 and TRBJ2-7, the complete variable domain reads GAGVSQSPRYKVTKRGQDVALRCDPISGHVSLYWYRQALGQGPEFLTYFNYEAQQDKSGLPNDRFSAERPEGSISTLTIQRTEQRDSAMYRCASSLEKRAFDEQYFGPGTRLTVT.

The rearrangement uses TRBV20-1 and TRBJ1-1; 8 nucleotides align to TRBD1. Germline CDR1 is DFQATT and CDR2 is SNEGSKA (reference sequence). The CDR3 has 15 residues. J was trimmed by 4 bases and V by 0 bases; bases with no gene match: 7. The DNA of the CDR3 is TGCAGTGCTAGAGATTGGCAGGGGGCGACCACTGAAGCTTTCTTT. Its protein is CSARDWQGATTEAFF.

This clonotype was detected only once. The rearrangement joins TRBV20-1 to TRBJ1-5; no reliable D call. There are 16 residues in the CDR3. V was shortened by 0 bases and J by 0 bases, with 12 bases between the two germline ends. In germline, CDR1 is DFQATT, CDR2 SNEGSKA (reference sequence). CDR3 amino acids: CSARDTHTLSNQPQHF. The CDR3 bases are TGCAGTGCTAGAGATACCCACACCCTTAGCAATCAGCCCCAGCATTTT.

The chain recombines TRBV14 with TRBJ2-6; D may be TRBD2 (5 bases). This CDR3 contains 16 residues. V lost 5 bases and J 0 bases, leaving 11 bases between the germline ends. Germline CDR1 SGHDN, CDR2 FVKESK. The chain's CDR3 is CASSRGLNSGANVLTF. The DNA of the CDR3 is TGTGCCAGCAGCAGAGGGTTGAACTCTGGGGCCAACGTCCTGACTTTC.

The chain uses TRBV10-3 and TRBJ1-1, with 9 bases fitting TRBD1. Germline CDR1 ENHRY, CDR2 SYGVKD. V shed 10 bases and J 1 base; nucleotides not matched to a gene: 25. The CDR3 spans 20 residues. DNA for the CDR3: TGTGCCACGAGCCCGCTCCAGAGTCCGGGACAGGGACCTAGGAACACTGAAGCTTTCTTT. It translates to CATSPLQSPGQGPRNTEAFF.

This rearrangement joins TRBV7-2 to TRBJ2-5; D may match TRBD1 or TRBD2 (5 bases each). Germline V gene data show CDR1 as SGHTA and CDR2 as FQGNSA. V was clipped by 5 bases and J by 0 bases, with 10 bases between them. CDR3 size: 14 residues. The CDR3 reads CASSRRGDQETQYF. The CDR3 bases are TGTGCCAGCAGCCGTAGAGGGGACCAAGAGACCCAGTACTTC. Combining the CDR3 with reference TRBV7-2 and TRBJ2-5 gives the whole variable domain GAGVSQSPSNKVTEKGKDVELRCDPISGHTALYWYRQSLGQGLEFLIYFQGNSAPDKSGLPSDRFSAERTGGSVSTLTIQRTQQEDSAVYLCASSRRGDQETQYFGPGTRLLVL.

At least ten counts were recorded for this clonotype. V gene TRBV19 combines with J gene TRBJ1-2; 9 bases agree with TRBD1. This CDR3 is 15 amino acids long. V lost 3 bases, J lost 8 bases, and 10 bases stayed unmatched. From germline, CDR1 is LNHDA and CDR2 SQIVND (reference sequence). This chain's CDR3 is CASSILRDRVTGYTF. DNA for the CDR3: TGTGCCAGTAGTATCCTTCGGGACAGGGTTACCGGCTACACCTTC.

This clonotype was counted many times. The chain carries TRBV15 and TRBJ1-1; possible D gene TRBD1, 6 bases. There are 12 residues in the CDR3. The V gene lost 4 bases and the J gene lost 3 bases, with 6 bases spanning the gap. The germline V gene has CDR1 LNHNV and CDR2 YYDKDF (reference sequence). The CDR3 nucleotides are TGTGCCACCAGCACAGGGGACACTGAAGCTTTCTTT. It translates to CATSTGDTEAFF.

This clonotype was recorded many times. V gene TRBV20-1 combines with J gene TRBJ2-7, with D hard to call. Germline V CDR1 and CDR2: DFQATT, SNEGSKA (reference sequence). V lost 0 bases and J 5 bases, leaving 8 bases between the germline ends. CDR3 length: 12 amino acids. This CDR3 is CSARDDVHEQYF. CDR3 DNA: TGCAGTGCTAGAGATGACGTCCACGAGCAGTACTTC.

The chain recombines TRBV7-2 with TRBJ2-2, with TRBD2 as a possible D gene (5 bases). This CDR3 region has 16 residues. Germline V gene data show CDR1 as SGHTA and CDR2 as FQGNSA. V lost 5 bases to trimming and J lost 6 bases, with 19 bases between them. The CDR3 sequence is CASSPSSRLRAGELFF. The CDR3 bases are TGTGCCAGCAGCCCATCATCGAGACTGAGGGCCGGGGAGCTGTTTTTT.

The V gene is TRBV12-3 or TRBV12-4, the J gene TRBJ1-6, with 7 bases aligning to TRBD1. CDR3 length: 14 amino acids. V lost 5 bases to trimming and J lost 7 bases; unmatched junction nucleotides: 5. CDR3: CASSGTAWNSPLHF. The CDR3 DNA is TGTGCCAGCAGTGGGACAGCCTGGAATTCACCCCTCCACTTT.

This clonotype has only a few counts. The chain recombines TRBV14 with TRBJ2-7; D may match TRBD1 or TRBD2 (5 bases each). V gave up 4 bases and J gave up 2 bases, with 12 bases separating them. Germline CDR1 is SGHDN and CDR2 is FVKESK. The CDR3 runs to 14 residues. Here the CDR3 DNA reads TGTGCCAGCAGCCCCGGGGCAGGCCCCTACGAGCAGTACTTC. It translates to CASSPGAGPYEQYF.

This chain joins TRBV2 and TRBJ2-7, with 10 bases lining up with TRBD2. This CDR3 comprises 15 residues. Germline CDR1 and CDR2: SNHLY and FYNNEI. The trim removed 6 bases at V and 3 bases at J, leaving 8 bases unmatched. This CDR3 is CASSRTSGTYYEQYF. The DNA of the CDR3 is TGTGCCAGCAGCCGGACTAGCGGTACTTACTACGAGCAGTACTTC.

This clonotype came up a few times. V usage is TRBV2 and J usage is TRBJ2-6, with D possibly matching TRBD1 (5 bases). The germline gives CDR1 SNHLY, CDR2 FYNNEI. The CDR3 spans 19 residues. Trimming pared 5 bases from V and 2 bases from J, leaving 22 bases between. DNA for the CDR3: TGTGCCAGCAGTTTAACAGGACGGCCGGTGGGTACTGGGGCCAACGTCCTGACTTTC. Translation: CASSLTGRPVGTGANVLTF.